The T cell receptor (beta chain) described here comes from a study of T cell repertoires in aging, cancer and after chemotherapy. Multiplex touch-down PCR with TRB-A/B primers amplified rearranged V-D-J TRB sequences. TCRdb fed the multiplex PCR reads into MiXCR, producing one record per CDR3 protein. Among 1,500 to 2,000 distinct CDR3 sequences listed, 59% were seen once. This clonotype has only a few counts. Amplification of TCR beta used genomic DNA extracted from peripheral blood. J gave up 2 bases and V 0 bases, and 4 bases lay outside the gene matches. Looked up from germline, CDR1 is MNHEY and CDR2 is SVGAGI. The CDR3 length is 16 residues.

The material sequenced was blood. The clonotype comes from a human donor with a blood cancer. This rearrangement joins TRBV6-5 to TRBJ2-3, with 8 nucleotides matching TRBD2. For the CDR3, the DNA is TGTGCCAGCAGTTACTCTAGCGGGGCCAACACAGATACGCAGTATTTT. The encoded protein is CASSYSSGANTDTQYF.